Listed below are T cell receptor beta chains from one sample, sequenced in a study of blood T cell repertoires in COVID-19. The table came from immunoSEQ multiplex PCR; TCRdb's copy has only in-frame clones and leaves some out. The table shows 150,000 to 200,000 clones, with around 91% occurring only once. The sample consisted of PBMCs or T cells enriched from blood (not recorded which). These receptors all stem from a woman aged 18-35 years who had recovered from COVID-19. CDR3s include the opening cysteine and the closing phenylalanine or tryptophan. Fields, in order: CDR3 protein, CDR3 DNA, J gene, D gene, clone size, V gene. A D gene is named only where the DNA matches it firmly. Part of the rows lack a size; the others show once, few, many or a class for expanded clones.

CDR3aa: CASSQDSQGAGELFF; CDR3nt: TGTGCCAGCAGCCAAGATAGCCAGGGTGCCGGGGAGCTGTTTTTT; j_gene: TRBJ2-2; d_gene: .; abundance: .; v_gene: TRBV3-1/TRBV3-2
CDR3aa: CASSPVSGTNPYEQYF; CDR3nt: TGTGCCAGCTCACCCGTGAGCGGGACTAATCCCTACGAGCAGTACTTC; j_gene: TRBJ2-7; d_gene: TRBD2; abundance: .; v_gene: TRBV18
CDR3aa: CASKTGTLDVGYTF; CDR3nt: TGTGCCAGCAAGACCGGGACATTGGATGTAGGCTACACCTTC; j_gene: TRBJ1-2; d_gene: .; abundance: .; v_gene: TRBV28
CDR3aa: CASSQDQASEQYF; CDR3nt: TGCGCCAGCAGCCAAGACCAGGCATCCGAGCAGTACTTC; j_gene: TRBJ2-7; d_gene: .; abundance: .; v_gene: TRBV4-1
CDR3aa: CASSQGRVNQPQHF; CDR3nt: TGTGCCAGCAGCCAAGGGCGGGTCAATCAGCCCCAGCATTTT; j_gene: TRBJ1-5; d_gene: .; abundance: .; v_gene: TRBV3-1/TRBV3-2
CDR3aa: CASSLDRVRSTEAFF; CDR3nt: TGTGCCAGCAGTTTAGACAGGGTTCGGAGCACTGAAGCTTTCTTT; j_gene: TRBJ1-1; d_gene: TRBD1; abundance: .; v_gene: TRBV27
CDR3aa: CASSQQYEQYF; CDR3nt: TGTGCCAGCAGCCAACAGTACGAGCAGTACTTC; j_gene: TRBJ2-7; d_gene: .; abundance: .; v_gene: TRBV7-9
CDR3aa: CASSPRGTSGTDTQYF; CDR3nt: TGTGCCAGTAGTCCTCGCGGGACTAGCGGCACAGATACGCAGTATTTT; j_gene: TRBJ2-3; d_gene: TRBD2; abundance: .; v_gene: TRBV19
CDR3aa: CASSLTQTGPSTDTQYF; CDR3nt: TGTGCCAGCAGCTTAACCCAGACAGGACCTAGCACAGATACGCAGTATTTT; j_gene: TRBJ2-3; d_gene: .; abundance: .; v_gene: TRBV7-2
CDR3aa: CASSLSLLADYTGELFF; CDR3nt: TGTGCCAGCAGCCTCTCGTTACTAGCGGACTACACCGGGGAGCTGTTTTTT; j_gene: TRBJ2-2; d_gene: TRBD2; abundance: .; v_gene: TRBV6-2/TRBV6-3
CDR3aa: CASSPHPAGGTGELFF; CDR3nt: TGTGCCAGCAGCCCTCACCCGGCGGGCGGTACCGGGGAGCTGTTTTTT; j_gene: TRBJ2-2; d_gene: .; abundance: few; v_gene: TRBV9
CDR3aa: CASSPYGQGGNRAQHF; CDR3nt: TGTGCCAGCAGCCCCTACGGACAGGGGGGTAATCGGGCCCAGCATTTT; j_gene: TRBJ1-5; d_gene: TRBD1; abundance: .; v_gene: TRBV28
CDR3aa: CSVRRDRGADTQYF; CDR3nt: TGCAGCGTTAGACGGGACAGGGGGGCAGATACGCAGTATTTT; j_gene: TRBJ2-3; d_gene: TRBD1; abundance: .; v_gene: TRBV29-1
CDR3aa: CASSLGFGRGRTEAFF; CDR3nt: TGTGCCAGCAGCTTAGGATTTGGCAGGGGGCGAACTGAAGCTTTCTTT; j_gene: TRBJ1-1; d_gene: TRBD1; abundance: once; v_gene: TRBV7-8
CDR3aa: CSVGQGGGTGELFF; CDR3nt: TGCAGCGTTGGACAGGGCGGAGGGACCGGGGAGCTGTTTTTT; j_gene: TRBJ2-2; d_gene: .; abundance: .; v_gene: TRBV29-1
CDR3aa: CAWSGRGGVNYGYTF; CDR3nt: TGTGCCTGGAGTGGTCGGGGGGGGGTAAACTATGGCTACACCTTC; j_gene: TRBJ1-2; d_gene: .; abundance: .; v_gene: TRBV30
CDR3aa: CASSTRTSGNETQYF; CDR3nt: TGTGCCAGCAGCACGCGGACTAGCGGGAACGAGACCCAGTACTTC; j_gene: TRBJ2-5; d_gene: TRBD2; abundance: .; v_gene: TRBV7-9
CDR3aa: CAWSKGGSTDTQYF; CDR3nt: TGTGCCTGGTCAAAGGGCGGGAGCACAGATACGCAGTATTTT; j_gene: TRBJ2-3; d_gene: .; abundance: .; v_gene: TRBV30
CDR3aa: CASSGSGPPSPDTQYF; CDR3nt: TGTGCCAGCAGCGGGAGTGGTCCCCCTAGTCCCGATACGCAGTATTTT; j_gene: TRBJ2-3; d_gene: .; abundance: .; v_gene: TRBV7-2
CDR3aa: CASSLLVAGGAGANVLTF; CDR3nt: TGTGCCAGCAGCTTATTGGTAGCGGGAGGTGCTGGGGCCAACGTCCTGACTTTC; j_gene: TRBJ2-6; d_gene: TRBD2; abundance: .; v_gene: TRBV7-8